These 9 T cell receptor beta chains were sequenced from one sample in a study of blood T cell repertoires in COVID-19. Produced via immunoSEQ multiplex PCR; TCRdb's table is partial and in-frame only. The repertoire holds approximately 50,000 clones, with approximately 85% as singletons. The specimen sequenced was peripheral blood. These receptors were taken from a man between 60 and 70 years old with acute or convalescent COVID-19.

The gene calls are TRBV11-2 and TRBJ2-5; possibly TRBD1 for D (6 bases). The CDR3 is made up of 15 amino acids. V was shortened by 3 bases and J by 4 bases, with 15 bases between the two germline ends. Germline loops: CDR1 SGHAT, CDR2 FQNNGV. The CDR3 bases are TGTGCCAGCAGCTTGTTTCAGGGGATCGGAGAGACCCAGTACTTC. Translating it yields CASSLFQGIGETQYF. The full variable domain, rest sourced from reference TRBV11-2 and TRBJ2-5, is EAGVAQSPRYKIIEKRQSVAFWCNPISGHATLYWYQQILGQGPKLLIQFQNNGVVDDSQLPKDRFSAERLKGVDSTLKIQPAKLEDSAVYLCASSLFQGIGETQYFGPGTRLLVL.

The chain couples TRBV29-1 to TRBJ1-1, with 11 nucleotides matching TRBD1. This CDR3 spans 13 amino acids. Germline CDR1 is SQVTM and CDR2 is ANQGSEA. The V gene end was trimmed by 5 bases and the J gene end by 11 bases; junction bases not matched to a gene: 10. CDR3 loop: CSVFGTGGPSAFF. CDR3 sequence (DNA): TGCAGCGTTTTCGGGACAGGGGGGCCAAGTGCTTTCTTT. Looking up the rest from reference TRBV29-1 and TRBJ1-1 gives the full variable domain: SAVISQKPSRDICQRGTSLTIQCQVDSQVTMMFWYRQQPGQSLTLIATANQGSEATYESGFVIDKFPISRPNLTFSTLTVSNMSPEDSSIYLCSVFGTGGPSAFFGQGTRLTVV.

This chain joins TRBV7-9 and TRBJ2-1; TRBD2 matches at 7 bases. Trimming took 5 bases from V and 4 from J; bases not matched to a gene: 20. The germline V gene has CDR1 SEHNR and CDR2 FQNEAQ (reference sequence). The CDR3 totals 19 residues. CDR3 amino acids: CASSNGWAGVTQIYNEQFF. For the CDR3, the DNA is TGTGCCAGCAGCAACGGCTGGGCGGGAGTAACCCAAATTTACAATGAGCAGTTCTTC.

The V gene is TRBV9, the J gene TRBJ2-7; D might be TRBD2 (6 bases). Trimming removed 4 bases at V and 3 bases at J, with 20 bases between. The V gene's germline CDR1 is SGDLS and CDR2 YYNGEE. This CDR3 contains 16 residues. This CDR3 reads CASSPRTGTLNYEQYF. In DNA form, the CDR3 reads TGTGCCAGCAGCCCCCGGACGGGGACTCTCAACTACGAGCAGTACTTC.

The V and J genes are TRBV5-4 and TRBJ1-1; 7 bases line up with TRBD1. CDR3 length: 13 residues. Trimming cost V 5 bases and J 3 bases; bases outside gene matches: 4. Germline V gene data show CDR1 as SGHNT and CDR2 as YYREEE (reference sequence). The chain's CDR3 is CASSLDRDTEAFF. The CDR3 nucleotides read TGTGCCAGCAGTCTCGACAGGGACACTGAAGCTTTCTTT.

This chain joins TRBV5-1 and TRBJ2-7; TRBD1 aligns across 7 bases. Germline lookup yields CDR1 SGHRS and CDR2 YFSETQ. V gave up 4 bases and J gave up 5 bases; unmatched junction bases: 9. This CDR3 comprises 14 residues. The CDR3 spells CASSRRQGNDEQYF. The CDR3 coding sequence is TGCGCCAGCAGCCGCAGACAGGGTAACGACGAGCAGTACTTC.

The chain is built from TRBV28 and TRBJ1-1; TRBD1 matches 8 bases. V lost 5 bases, J lost 4 bases, and 6 bases stayed unmatched. From germline, CDR1 is MDHEN and CDR2 SYDVKM. The CDR3 runs to 14 residues. The CDR3 loop reads CASSPETGVTEAFF. The CDR3 bases are TGTGCCAGCAGTCCTGAGACAGGGGTCACTGAAGCTTTCTTT.

The chain recombines TRBV20-1 with TRBJ1-2, with TRBD1 matching over 9 bases. Germline V gives CDR1 DFQATT, CDR2 SNEGSKA (reference sequence). CDR3 length: 11 amino acids. Trimming at V came to 4 bases and at J to 11 bases, leaving 5 bases not matched to a gene. CDR3 coding DNA: TGCAGTGCTAATGGACAGGGGCAGTACACCTTC. The encoded protein is CSANGQGQYTF.

With regard to this clone: A read error may account for a junction end that differs from germline. CDR3 residues: CASSITTGPEAFF. The CDR3 DNA reads as TGTGCCAGCAGCATAACTACAGGGCCTGAAGCTTTCTTT. V gene TRBV7-3 combines with J gene TRBJ1-1; the D gene is possibly TRBD1 (6 bases). The CDR3 has 13 residues. The germline V gene encodes CDR1 SGHTA and CDR2 FQGTGA.